Listed below are T cell receptor beta chains from one sample, sequenced in a study of blood T cells in healthy people across ages. One entry per CDR3 protein, called by TCRdb with MiXCR from the 5' RACE reads. The sample yields about 1,500,000 distinct CDR3 sequences, 42% seen once. Input material: blood. The source is a woman aged 18-29 years in good health. Both conserved end residues are part of each CDR3. D genes are given only for firm matches. Clone size is shown for a subset of rows, as once, few, many or a class of expanded clone.

V gene: TRBV5-6
clone size: NA
J gene: TRBJ2-1
D gene: NA
CDR3 protein: CASSLYPRIDEQFF
CDR3 DNA: TGTGCCAGCAGCTTGTATCCCAGGATCGATGAGCAGTTCTTC

V gene: TRBV7-2
clone size: few
J gene: TRBJ2-5
D gene: TRBD1
CDR3 protein: CASSSRWTGGSETQYF
CDR3 DNA: TGTGCCAGCAGCTCTCGGTGGACAGGGGGAAGCGAGACCCAGTACTTC

V gene: TRBV27
clone size: once
J gene: TRBJ2-7
D gene: TRBD2
CDR3 protein: CASSLSTGSASGAYGQYF
CDR3 DNA: TGTGCCAGCAGTTTAAGTACCGGGTCCGCTAGCGGGGCTTACGGGCAGTACTTC

V gene: TRBV29-1
clone size: NA
J gene: TRBJ2-7
D gene: NA
CDR3 protein: CSVDARGEQYF
CDR3 DNA: TGCAGCGTTGATGCTCGCGGCGAGCAGTACTTC

V gene: TRBV4-3
clone size: NA
J gene: TRBJ2-7
D gene: TRBD1
CDR3 protein: CASSQDLPRTGGVEQYF
CDR3 DNA: TGCGCCAGCAGCCAAGATCTCCCTCGAACAGGGGGCGTCGAGCAGTACTTC

V gene: TRBV6-5
clone size: NA
J gene: TRBJ2-3
D gene: TRBD2
CDR3 protein: CASSLYRTSRTQYF
CDR3 DNA: TGTGCCAGCAGTCTGTACCGGACTAGCAGGACGCAGTATTTT

V gene: TRBV6-1
clone size: NA
J gene: TRBJ1-2
D gene: TRBD1
CDR3 protein: CASGQASGYTF
CDR3 DNA: TGTGCCAGCGGACAGGCCTCTGGCTACACCTTC

V gene: TRBV19
clone size: NA
J gene: TRBJ2-1
D gene: NA
CDR3 protein: CASSLSLGPHPEEQFF
CDR3 DNA: TGTGCCAGTAGTCTAAGCCTGGGACCCCACCCGGAGGAGCAGTTCTTC

V gene: TRBV10-3
clone size: few
J gene: TRBJ2-1
D gene: NA
CDR3 protein: CAIKAGNEQFF
CDR3 DNA: TGTGCCATCAAGGCTGGCAATGAGCAGTTCTTC

V gene: TRBV27
clone size: NA
J gene: TRBJ1-6
D gene: TRBD1
CDR3 protein: CASSLAGRGGSPLHF
CDR3 DNA: TGTGCCAGCAGTTTAGCCGGCAGGGGGGGATCACCCCTCCACTTT

V gene: TRBV29-1
clone size: NA
J gene: TRBJ1-1
D gene: NA
CDR3 protein: CSVDTINRADTEAFF
CDR3 DNA: TGCAGCGTAGACACCATAAACCGGGCAGACACTGAAGCTTTCTTT

V gene: TRBV12-3/TRBV12-4
clone size: NA
J gene: TRBJ2-5
D gene: NA
CDR3 protein: CASSLRTVQETQYF
CDR3 DNA: TGTGCCAGCAGTTTACGGACAGTTCAGGAGACCCAGTACTTC

V gene: TRBV5-1
clone size: NA
J gene: TRBJ2-1
D gene: NA
CDR3 protein: CASSAGAGSYNEQFF
CDR3 DNA: TGCGCCAGCAGCGCTGGGGCGGGCTCCTACAATGAGCAGTTCTTC

V gene: TRBV6-6
clone size: many
J gene: TRBJ2-1
D gene: NA
CDR3 protein: CASSYSGSYNEQFF
CDR3 DNA: TGTGCCAGCAGTTACTCGGGCTCCTACAATGAGCAGTTCTTC

V gene: TRBV11-2
clone size: few
J gene: TRBJ2-7
D gene: NA
CDR3 protein: CASSLEGTDSYEQYF
CDR3 DNA: TGTGCCAGCAGCTTAGAAGGGACCGACTCCTACGAGCAGTACTTC

V gene: TRBV10-3
clone size: NA
J gene: TRBJ1-4
D gene: TRBD1
CDR3 protein: CASRDRGTPNEKLFF
CDR3 DNA: TGTGCCTCCCGGGACAGGGGTACTCCTAATGAAAAACTGTTTTTT

V gene: TRBV2
clone size: NA
J gene: TRBJ2-3
D gene: TRBD2
CDR3 protein: CASKIGTSGTDTQYF
CDR3 DNA: TGTGCCAGCAAAATCGGGACTAGCGGCACAGATACGCAGTATTTT